The 3 T cell receptor beta chains below come from one sample, sequenced in a study of shared T cell receptors in the human thymus. The method was immunoSEQ multiplex PCR; TCRdb's version includes in-frame clones alone and lacks a portion of them. The sample has some 640,000 clones; more than 70% are singletons. Another study also made use of these data, one on human thymus T cells.

Sample: thymocytes. Receptors originate from a boy under three years old with a congenital heart defect.

The J gene is TRBJ2-5, the V gene TRBV9; TRBD2 might be the D (7 bases). This CDR3 has 15 amino acids. Per germline, CDR1 SGDLS and CDR2 YYNGEE. Trimming removed 0 bases from V and 4 bases from J, with 13 bases in between. CDR3 sequence reads: CASSVVGGQGETQYF. CDR3 in DNA: TGTGCCAGCAGCGTAGTCGGGGGGCAGGGAGAGACCCAGTACTTC.

The J gene is TRBJ2-1, the V gene TRBV28; maybe TRBD2 (5 bases). Germline V gene data show CDR1 as MDHEN and CDR2 as SYDVKM. This CDR3 comprises 12 residues. V lost 5 bases and J lost 10, with 12 bases in between. This chain's CDR3 is CASSERAAEQFF. CDR3 DNA sequence: TGTGCCAGCAGTGAAAGAGCGGCAGAGCAGTTCTTC.

CDR3 DNA: TGCGCCAGCAGCTACAACCCCCTGGACCGGGGTGGAAACACCATATATTTT. Translating it yields CASSYNPLDRGGNTIYF. The rearrangement joins TRBV5-1 to TRBJ1-3; unclear D gene. Germline lookup yields CDR1 SGHRS and CDR2 YFSETQ. Deletions cut 3 bases from V and 3 bases from J, with 19 bases between. The CDR3 loop spans 17 amino acids.